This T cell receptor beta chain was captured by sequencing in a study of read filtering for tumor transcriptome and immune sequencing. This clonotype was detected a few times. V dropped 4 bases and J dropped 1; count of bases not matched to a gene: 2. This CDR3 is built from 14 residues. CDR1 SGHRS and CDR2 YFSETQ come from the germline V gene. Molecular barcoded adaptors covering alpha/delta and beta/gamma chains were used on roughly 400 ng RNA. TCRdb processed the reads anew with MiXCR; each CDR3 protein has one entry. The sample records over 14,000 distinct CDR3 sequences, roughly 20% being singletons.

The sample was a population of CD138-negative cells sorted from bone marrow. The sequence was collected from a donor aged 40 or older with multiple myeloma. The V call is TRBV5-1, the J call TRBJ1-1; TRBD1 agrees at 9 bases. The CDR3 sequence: CASSMGQGNTEAFF. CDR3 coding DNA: TGCGCCAGCAGCATGGGACAGGGGAACACTGAAGCTTTCTTT.